This is a list of T cell receptor beta chains from one sample in a study of CD8 T cells in Susac syndrome. TCRdb recomputed calls from the immunoSEQ multiplex PCR reads with MiXCR, one row per CDR3 protein. The sample yields hundreds of thousands of distinct CDR3 sequences, 85% to 95% seen once. The material sequenced was CD4+ T cells from PBMCs. All receptors derive from a human donor with multiple sclerosis. CDR3s include the opening cysteine and the closing phenylalanine or tryptophan. A D gene is named only where the DNA matches it firmly. The size entry is marked missing in some rows and otherwise reads once, few, many or a size class.

TRBV2	TRBJ1-1	13	.	.	CASSAEKNTEAFF	TGTGCCAGCAGCGCTGAAAAGAACACTGAAGCTTTCTTT
TRBV9	TRBJ2-1	15	TRBD2	.	CASSAGTSGHNEQFF	TGTGCCAGCAGCGCCGGGACTAGCGGTCACAATGAGCAGTTCTTC
TRBV7-2	TRBJ1-6	15	.	.	CASSFRGTNDSPLHF	TGTGCCAGCAGCTTTCGGGGAACGAACGATTCACCCCTCCACTTT
TRBV29-1	TRBJ1-2	12	.	.	CSGNREGYGYTF	TGCAGCGGGAACAGGGAAGGCTATGGCTACACCTTC
TRBV2	TRBJ2-7	15	.	.	CASSVPGAGSYEQYF	TGTGCCAGCAGTGTTCCGGGGGCGGGATCCTACGAGCAGTACTTC
TRBV20-1	TRBJ1-4	15	.	.	CSATDRTSANEKLFF	TGCAGTGCCACCGACAGGACTTCAGCTAATGAAAAACTGTTTTTT
TRBV11-3	TRBJ2-1	15	.	.	CASSLGGTGNNEQFF	TGTGCCAGCAGCTTAGGAGGGACGGGCAACAATGAGCAGTTCTTC
TRBV5-1	TRBJ1-1	15	.	.	CASSLRQSRGTEAFF	TGCGCCAGCAGCCTCCGACAGTCGCGGGGCACTGAAGCTTTCTTT
TRBV20-1	TRBJ2-5	17	TRBD2	once	CSASSRASGWDQETQYF	TGCAGTGCTAGCTCCCGGGCTAGCGGATGGGACCAAGAGACCCAGTACTTC
TRBV29-1	TRBJ1-2	12	.	.	CSCGSGLGGYTF	TGCAGCTGCGGGAGTGGGTTGGGCGGCTACACCTTC
TRBV21-1	TRBJ1-2	14	.	.	CASSPWTGGEGYTF	TGTGCCAGCAGCCCCTGGACAGGGGGCGAGGGCTACACCTTC
TRBV2	TRBJ2-3	13	.	.	CANLASRPDTQYF	TGTGCCAACCTAGCGTCCCGGCCAGATACGCAGTATTTT
TRBV11-3	TRBJ2-6	15	.	.	CASSYRGPEVWVLTF	TGTGCCAGCAGCTATAGGGGACCCGAAGTATGGGTCCTGACTTTC
TRBV20-1	TRBJ1-5	14	TRBD1	.	CSADTGEANQPQHF	TGCAGTGCTGATACAGGGGAGGCCAATCAGCCCCAGCATTTT
TRBV3-1	TRBJ2-1	13	.	.	CASSQVGGVEQFF	TGTGCCAGCAGCCAAGTAGGGGGGGTCGAGCAGTTCTTC
TRBV6-2/TRBV6-3	TRBJ2-5	14	.	.	CASAGAAIQETQYF	TGTGCCAGCGCAGGGGCGGCGATCCAAGAGACCCAGTACTTC
TRBV2	TRBJ2-1	16	.	.	CASRWGGASSYNEQFF	TGTGCCAGCAGATGGGGGGGGGCGAGCTCCTACAATGAGCAGTTCTTC
TRBV20-1	TRBJ2-3	13	TRBD1	.	CSARGRGHDTQYF	TGCAGTGCTAGGGGCAGGGGGCATGATACGCAGTATTTT
TRBV12-5	TRBJ1-5	14	.	.	CASGPEGGNQPQHF	TGTGCTAGTGGCCCCGAGGGGGGAAACCAGCCCCAGCATTTT
TRBV7-2	TRBJ2-4	16	TRBD2	once	CASSLQRGTYLDIQYF	TGTGCCAGCAGCTTGCAGCGGGGTACCTACCTTGACATTCAGTACTTC
TRBV3-1	TRBJ1-2	14	TRBD1	.	CASSRQGDNYGYTF	TGTGCCAGCAGCCGACAGGGAGATAACTATGGCTACACCTTC
TRBV3-1	TRBJ1-2	13	.	.	CASSPGWPTGYTF	TGTGCCAGCAGCCCCGGGTGGCCGACGGGCTACACCTTC
TRBV7-9	TRBJ2-5	15	.	.	CASSLVRGLQETQYF	TGTGCCAGCAGCTTAGTGCGGGGGCTCCAAGAGACCCAGTACTTC
TRBV29-1	TRBJ2-6	16	.	.	CSVYTNDRGAGNVLTF	TGCAGCGTTTACACGAACGATAGGGGAGCTGGCAACGTCCTGACTTTC
TRBV9	TRBJ2-7	15	TRBD2	.	CASSVGSGGVYEQYF	TGTGCCAGCAGCGTAGGTAGCGGGGGGGTTTACGAGCAGTACTTC
TRBV29-1	TRBJ2-7	14	.	.	CSVAATGTGYEQYF	TGCAGCGTTGCGGCCACAGGGACCGGGTACGAGCAGTACTTC
TRBV20-1	TRBJ2-5	15	TRBD2	.	CSAQGTSGVQETQYF	TGCAGTGCCCAAGGGACTAGCGGGGTGCAAGAGACCCAGTACTTC
TRBV3-1	TRBJ2-5	13	.	once	CASSLGDTGTQYF	TGTGCCAGCAGCCTGGGGGACACAGGGACCCAGTACTTC
TRBV29-1	TRBJ1-1	14	TRBD1	.	CSVEATGGGTEAFF	TGCAGCGTTGAAGCGACAGGGGGCGGCACTGAAGCTTTCTTT